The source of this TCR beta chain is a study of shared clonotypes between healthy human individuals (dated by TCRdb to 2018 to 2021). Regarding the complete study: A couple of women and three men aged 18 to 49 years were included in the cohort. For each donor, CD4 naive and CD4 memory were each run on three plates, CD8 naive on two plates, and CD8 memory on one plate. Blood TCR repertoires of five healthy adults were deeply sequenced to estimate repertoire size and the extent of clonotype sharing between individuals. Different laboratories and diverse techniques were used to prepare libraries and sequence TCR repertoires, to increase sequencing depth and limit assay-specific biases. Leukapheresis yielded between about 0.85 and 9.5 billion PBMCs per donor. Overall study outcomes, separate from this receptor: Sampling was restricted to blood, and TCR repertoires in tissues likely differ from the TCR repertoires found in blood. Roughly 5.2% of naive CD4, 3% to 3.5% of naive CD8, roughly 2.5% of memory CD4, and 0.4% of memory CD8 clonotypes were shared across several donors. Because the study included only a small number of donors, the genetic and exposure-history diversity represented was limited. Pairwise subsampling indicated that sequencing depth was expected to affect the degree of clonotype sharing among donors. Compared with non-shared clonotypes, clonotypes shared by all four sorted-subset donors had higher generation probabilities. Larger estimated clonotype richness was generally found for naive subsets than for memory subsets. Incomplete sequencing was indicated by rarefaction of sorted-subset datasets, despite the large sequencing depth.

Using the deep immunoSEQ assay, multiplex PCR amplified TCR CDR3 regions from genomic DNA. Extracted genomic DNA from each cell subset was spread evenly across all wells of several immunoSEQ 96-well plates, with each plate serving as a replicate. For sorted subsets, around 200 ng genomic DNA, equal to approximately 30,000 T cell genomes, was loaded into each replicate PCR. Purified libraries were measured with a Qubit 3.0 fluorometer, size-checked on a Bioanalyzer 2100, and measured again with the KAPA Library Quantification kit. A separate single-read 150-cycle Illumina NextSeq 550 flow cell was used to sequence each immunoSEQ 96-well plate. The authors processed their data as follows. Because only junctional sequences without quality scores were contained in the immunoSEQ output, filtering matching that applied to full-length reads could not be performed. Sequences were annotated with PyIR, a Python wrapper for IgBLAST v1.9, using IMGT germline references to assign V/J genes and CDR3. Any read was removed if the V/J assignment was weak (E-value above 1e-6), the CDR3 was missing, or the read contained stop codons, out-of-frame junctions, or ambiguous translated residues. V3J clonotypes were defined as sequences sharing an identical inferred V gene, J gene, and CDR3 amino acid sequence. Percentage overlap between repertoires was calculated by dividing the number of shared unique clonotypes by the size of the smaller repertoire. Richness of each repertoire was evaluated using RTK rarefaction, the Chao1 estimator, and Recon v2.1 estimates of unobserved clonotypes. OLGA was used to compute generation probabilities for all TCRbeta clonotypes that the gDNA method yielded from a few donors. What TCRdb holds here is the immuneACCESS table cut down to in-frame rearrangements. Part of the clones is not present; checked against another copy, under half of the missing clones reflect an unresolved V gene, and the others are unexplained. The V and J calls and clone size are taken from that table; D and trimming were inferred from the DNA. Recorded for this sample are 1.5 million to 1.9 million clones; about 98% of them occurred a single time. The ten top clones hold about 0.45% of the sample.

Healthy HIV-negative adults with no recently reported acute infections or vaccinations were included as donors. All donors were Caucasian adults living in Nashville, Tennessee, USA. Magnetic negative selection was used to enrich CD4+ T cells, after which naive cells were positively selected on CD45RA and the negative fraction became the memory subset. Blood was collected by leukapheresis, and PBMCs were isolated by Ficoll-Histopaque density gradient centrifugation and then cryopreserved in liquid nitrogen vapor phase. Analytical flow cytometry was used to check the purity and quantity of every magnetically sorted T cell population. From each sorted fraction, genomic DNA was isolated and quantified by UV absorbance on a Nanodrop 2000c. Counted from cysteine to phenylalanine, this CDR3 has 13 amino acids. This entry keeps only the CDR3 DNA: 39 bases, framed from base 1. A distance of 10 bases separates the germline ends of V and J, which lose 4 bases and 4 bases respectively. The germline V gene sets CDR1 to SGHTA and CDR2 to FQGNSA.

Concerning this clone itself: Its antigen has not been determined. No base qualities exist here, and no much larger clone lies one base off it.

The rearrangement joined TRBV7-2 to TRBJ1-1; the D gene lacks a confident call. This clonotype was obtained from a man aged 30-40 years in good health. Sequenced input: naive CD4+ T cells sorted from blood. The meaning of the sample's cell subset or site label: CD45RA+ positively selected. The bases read TGTGCCAGCAGCTGGGATTCGAGCACTGAAGCTTTCTTT. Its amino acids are CASSWDSSTEAFF.